Only a few counts were recorded for the clone carrying this TCR beta chain. The CDR3 is 15 residues long. Germline V lookup: CDR1 SGDLS, CDR2 YYNGEE. Trimming cost V 1 base and J 4 bases; bases outside gene matches: 3. The sample originates from a study of shared T cell receptors in the human thymus. Some clones are missing from TCRdb's copy, which holds only in-frame ones; the method was immunoSEQ multiplex PCR. The data contain under 700,000 clones, 70% to 80% of them singletons. These same data were also listed under a study on human thymus T cells.

The source material was thymocytes. The source of this sequence is a boy in the first two years of life with a congenital heart defect. V gene TRBV9 combines with J gene TRBJ2-3; 10 bases are shared with TRBD2. DNA for the CDR3: TGTGCCAGCAGCGTAAGCGGGAGGGTCCCAGATACGCAGTATTTT. Its protein product is CASSVSGRVPDTQYF.